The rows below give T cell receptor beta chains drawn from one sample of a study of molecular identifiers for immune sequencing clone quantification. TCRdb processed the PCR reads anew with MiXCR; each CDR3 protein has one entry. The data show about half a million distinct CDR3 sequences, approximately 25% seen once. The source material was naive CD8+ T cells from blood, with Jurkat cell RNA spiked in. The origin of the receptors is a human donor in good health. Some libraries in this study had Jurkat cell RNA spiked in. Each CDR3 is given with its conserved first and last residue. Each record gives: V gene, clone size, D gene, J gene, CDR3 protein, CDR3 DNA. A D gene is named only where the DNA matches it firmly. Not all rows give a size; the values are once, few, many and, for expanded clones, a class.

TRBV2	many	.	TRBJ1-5	CASSETGNQPQHF	TGTGCCAGCAGTGAAACAGGCAATCAGCCCCAGCATTTT
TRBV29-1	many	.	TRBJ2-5	CSVDIWGQETQYF	TGCAGCGTTGATATTTGGGGGCAAGAGACCCAGTACTTC
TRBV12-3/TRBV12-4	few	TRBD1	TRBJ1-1	CASTLGTGAFF	TGTGCCAGCACCCTGGGGACAGGGGCTTTCTTT
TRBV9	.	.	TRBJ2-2	CVSSQSGAGELFF	TGTGTCAGCAGCCAATCAGGTGCCGGGGAGCTGTTTTTT
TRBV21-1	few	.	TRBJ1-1	CASSYRNGNTEAFF	TGTGCCAGCAGTTATAGGAACGGGAACACTGAAGCTTTCTTT
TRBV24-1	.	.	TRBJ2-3	CATSDQNDRDTQYF	TGTGCCACCAGTGATCAAAACGACAGAGATACGCAGTATTTT
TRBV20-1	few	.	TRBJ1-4	CSARDSLNEKLFF	TGCAGTGCTAGAGATTCCTTAAATGAAAAACTGTTTTTT
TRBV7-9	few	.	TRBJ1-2	CASSLDGAGDYGYTF	TGTGCCAGCAGCTTAGATGGGGCAGGAGACTATGGCTACACCTTC
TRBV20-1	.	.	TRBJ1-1	CSALFSTEAFF	TGCAGTGCCCTATTTAGCACTGAAGCTTTCTTT
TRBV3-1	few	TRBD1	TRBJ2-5	CASSQDSGTGTGTQYF	TGTGCCAGCAGCCAAGATTCCGGGACAGGGACTGGGACCCAGTACTTC
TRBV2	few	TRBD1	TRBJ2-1	CASRNRGGEQFF	TGTGCCAGCAGAAACAGGGGCGGTGAGCAGTTCTTC